This note documents a single TCR beta chain sequence. Methods used by the authors: Amplification of reference gene primers provided the estimated nucleated cell counts. Assay used: immunoSEQ multiplex PCR; TCRdb lists only in-frame clones, some missing. V, J and clone size are those of that table, while D and trimming were read from the DNA. The sample lists 140,000 or so clones, 81% occurring once. The entry originates in a study of blood T cell repertoires in COVID-19. Looking at the study overall: Researchers got acute and convalescent COVID-19 samples from the United States, Italy and Spain. T cells, B-cell-depleted T cells, or PBMCs supplied cDNA or gDNA.

J was trimmed by 3 bases and V by 2 bases; bases with no gene match: 6. Germline lookup yields CDR1 MNHNY and CDR2 SVGAGI (reference sequence). This CDR3 region has 15 residues. The sample comprised peripheral blood. The V gene is TRBV6-6, the J gene TRBJ2-7, with 8 bases that match TRBD1. The clonotype originates from a human donor in a cohort sampled during active COVID-19. The CDR3 reads CASSYRDRIGYEQYF. Written as DNA, the CDR3 is TGTGCCAGCAGTTACCGGGACAGGATAGGCTACGAGCAGTACTTC.